One and the same sample provided the 3 T cell receptor beta chains below, sequenced in a study of CD8+CD57+ T cells in acquired aplastic anemia. TCR beta VDJ and CDR3 profiles were obtained from a genomic DNA template. TCRdb reprocessed the reads with MiXCR, giving one entry per CDR3 protein. The data hold roughly 130,000 distinct CDR3 sequences, with over 45% observed a single time. Specimen: sorted CD4+, CD8+, or CD8+CD57+ T cells (not recorded which) from PBMCs. The source is a human donor in good health, serving as a control.

The chain has TRBV2 and TRBJ1-2; possible D gene TRBD1, 6 bases. This CDR3 has 14 residues. V was shortened by 6 bases and J by 0 bases, with 11 bases between the two germline ends. Germline CDR1 is SNHLY and CDR2 is FYNNEI. The CDR3 reads CASSSGVANYGYTF. The CDR3 nucleotides are TGTGCCAGCAGCTCAGGGGTAGCTAACTATGGCTACACCTTC.

This rearrangement joins TRBV20-1 to TRBJ1-5; 11 nucleotides match TRBD1. Germline lookup yields CDR1 DFQATT and CDR2 SNEGSKA (reference sequence). The J segment lost 5 bases and the V segment lost 0 bases, leaving 3 bases of the junction unmatched. This CDR3 has 15 amino acids. The CDR3, as DNA: TGCAGTGCTAGAGATTGGACAGGGGGCGATCAGCCCCAGCATTTT. This encodes CSARDWTGGDQPQHF.

The chain couples TRBV29-1 to TRBJ2-7; 11 bases are shared with TRBD1. Germline V gene sequence: CDR1 SQVTM, CDR2 ANQGSEA. The CDR3 sequence is 13 residues long. V trimming: 5 bases; J trimming: 3 bases; junction bases outside the gene matches: 3. CDR3 bases: TGCAGCGTTCGGACAGGGGGCAACTACGAGCAGTACTTC. Translating it yields CSVRTGGNYEQYF.